This TCR beta chain derives from a study of graft-versus-host responses after intestinal transplantation. Germline CDR1 SGHDN, CDR2 FVKESK. The CDR3 length is 12 residues. Trimming took off 4 bases at V and 3 bases at J, with 7 bases between the two ends. Some clones are missing from TCRdb's copy, which holds only in-frame ones; the method was immunoSEQ multiplex PCR. This repertoire shows 100,000 to 120,000 clones, about 93% found once; its top ten account for 0.4% to 0.55%. This clone was found once. Antigen: not known. The sequence derives from a human donor who received an intestinal transplant. The rearrangement links TRBV14 to TRBJ2-7; unclear D gene. Specimen: unstimulated CD8+ T cells sorted from spleen or lymph node cells, collected before intestinal transplant. Written as DNA, the CDR3 is TGTGCCAGCAGCCCACACCACTACGAGCAGTACTTC. Translated: CASSPHHYEQYF.